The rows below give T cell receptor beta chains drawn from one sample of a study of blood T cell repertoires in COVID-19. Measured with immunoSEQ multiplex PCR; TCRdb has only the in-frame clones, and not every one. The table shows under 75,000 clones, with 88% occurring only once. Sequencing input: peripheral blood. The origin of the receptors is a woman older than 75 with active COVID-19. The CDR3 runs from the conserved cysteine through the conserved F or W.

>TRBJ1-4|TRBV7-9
CASSLGGRMSEKLFF
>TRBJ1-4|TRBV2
CASGYRRGGNEKLFF
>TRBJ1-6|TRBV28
CASQTIQRQGNFIDYNSPLHF
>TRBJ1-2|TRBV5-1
CASSPGGSSYGYTF
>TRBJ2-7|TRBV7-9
CASSSYPGQGEQYF
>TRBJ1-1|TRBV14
CASRPTGKLEAFF
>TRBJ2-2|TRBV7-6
CASSELAGGPYTGELFF
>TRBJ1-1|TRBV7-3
CASSSIPLHTGGWGRTEAFF
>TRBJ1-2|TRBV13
CATGRQGNYGYTF
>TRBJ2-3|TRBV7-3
CASSSGGADTQYF
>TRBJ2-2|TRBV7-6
CASSFNPGWEASGELFF
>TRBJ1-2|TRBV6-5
CASSYGGYGYTF
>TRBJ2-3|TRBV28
CASSSYTDTQYF
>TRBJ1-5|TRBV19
CASTAGEMGQPQHF
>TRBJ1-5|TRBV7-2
CASSLDSSYQPQHF
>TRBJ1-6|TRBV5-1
CASRYSGEGSPLHF
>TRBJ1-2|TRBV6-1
CASSEERGLVYGYTF
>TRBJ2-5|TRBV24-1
CATGQELETQYF
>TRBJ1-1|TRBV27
CASSPQGRNTEAFF
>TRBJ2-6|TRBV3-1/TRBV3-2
CASSLRVSGANVLTF
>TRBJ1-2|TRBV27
CASSLTGHGYTF
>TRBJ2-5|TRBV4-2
CASSPTQGVQVTQYF
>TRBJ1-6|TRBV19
CASSPQTGVRSPLHF
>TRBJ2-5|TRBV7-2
CASSLLGGGGETQYF
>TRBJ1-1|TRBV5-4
CASSPGGSMNTEAFF
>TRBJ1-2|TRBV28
CASTWDRGNYGYTF
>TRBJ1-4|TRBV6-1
CASSERGFNEKLFF
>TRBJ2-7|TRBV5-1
CASSPQGNSYEQYF
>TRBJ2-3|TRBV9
CASSPGDSGGALTDTQYF
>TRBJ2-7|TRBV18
CASSPQGAGTRYEQYF
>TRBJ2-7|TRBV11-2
CASSLDLVSSYEQYF
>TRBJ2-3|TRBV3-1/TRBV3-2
CASSQLSIGGPTDTQYF
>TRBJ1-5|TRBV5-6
CASSHLGTGGLNQPQHF
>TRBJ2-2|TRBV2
CASSLHTGELFF
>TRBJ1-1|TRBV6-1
CASSEQGMGTEAFF
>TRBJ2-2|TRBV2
CASSNGRQGASTGELFF
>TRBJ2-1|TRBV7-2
CASSKAGLAAYNEQFF
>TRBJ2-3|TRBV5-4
CASSRRTSGGASDTQYF
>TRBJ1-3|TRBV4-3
CASSPHFSGAGNTIYF
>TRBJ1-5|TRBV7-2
CASSYTQGQPQHF
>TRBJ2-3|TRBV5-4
CASSIDFSTDTQYF
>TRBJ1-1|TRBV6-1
CASSLSGVHTEAFF
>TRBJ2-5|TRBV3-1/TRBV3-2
CASSQERGLETQYF
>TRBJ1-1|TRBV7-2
CASSLLGQGYTEAFF
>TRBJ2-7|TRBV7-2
CASSLGQLYEQYF
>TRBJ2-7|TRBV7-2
CASSPVSSGGATILQYF
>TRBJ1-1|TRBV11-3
CASSPGENTEAFF
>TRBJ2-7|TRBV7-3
CASSLMPQGNEQYF
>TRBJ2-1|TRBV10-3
CAISHPGLVPLSSYNEQFF
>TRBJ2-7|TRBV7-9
CASAPGQGLSPYF
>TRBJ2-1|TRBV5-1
CASSFVAGGYLEQFF
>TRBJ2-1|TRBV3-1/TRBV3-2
CASSHDFGIAGGSTYNEQFF
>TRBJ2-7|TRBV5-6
CASSSPGQGNVEQYF